This TCR beta chain was observed in a study of CD8 T cells in Susac syndrome. Random hexamers were used to reverse transcribe the RNA input (about 0.5 to 1 ug). Across 54 Vbeta and 13 Jbeta, immunoSEQ multiplex PCR amplified TCR beta CDR3. TCRdb re-derived calls from the immunoSEQ multiplex PCR reads in MiXCR, one entry per CDR3 protein. Of 300,000 to 350,000 distinct CDR3 sequences listed, about 90% are singletons. TCR beta sequencing covered blood CD8+ and CD4+ T cells. Note on this clonotype: The antigen is undetermined.

Trimming left V 1 base short and J 0 bases short, with 11 bases between. CDR3 length equals 15 residues. In germline, CDR1 is DFQATT, CDR2 SNEGSKA (reference sequence). Whole-study results and caveats: The relatively small number of individuals in the TCR sequencing and HLA analysis was acknowledged by the study.

The clonotype was recovered from a human donor with multiple sclerosis. The chain employs TRBV20-1 and TRBJ2-3; no clear D. Sequenced input: CD4+ T cells from PBMCs. DNA of the CDR3: TGCAGTGCTAGAGCTAGTGCGGTTAGCACAGATACGCAGTATTTT. This translates into CSARASAVSTDTQYF.